Listed here are 19 T cell receptor beta chains from one sample, sequenced in a study of CD8 T cells in ankylosing spondylitis (TCRdb year 2017). These receptors lack a known antigen. Findings and caveats that apply to the study as a whole: Blood from ankylosing spondylitis patients appeared to be characterized by a TCR beta motif made up of several highly homologous amino acid variants.

The library came from 5' RACE. TCRdb names Illumina HiSeq 2500 as the instrument used. TCRdb ran its own pipeline on the public reads, namely fastp trimming at Q25 and MiXCR clone calling, and kept in-frame beta chains. Merged by CDR3 protein, the rows form single entries marked with the most common genes and DNA. Here the sample has about 440,000 distinct CDR3 sequences; approximately 17% occur a single time. The ten top clones hold over 0.9% of the sample. Sequenced sample: blood, either unsorted or a sorted T cell fraction (not recorded which). These receptors all stem from a male donor with ankylosing spondylitis.

The chain employs TRBV12-3 or TRBV12-4 and TRBJ2-5; D is unclear. With 6 bases removed from V and 4 bases from J, the gap between germline ends came to 9 bases. The CDR3 is 12 amino acids. Here the CDR3 reads CASSRKGETQYF. The DNA of the CDR3 is TGTGCCAGCAGCCGGAAGGGAGAGACCCAGTACTTC.

This clonotype has more than one count but fewer than ten. The chain carries TRBV28 and TRBJ2-5; D possibly matches TRBD1 or TRBD2 (5 bases each). Trimming shortened V by 1 base and J by 1 base, and 13 bases separated the two germline ends. The CDR3 consists of 16 residues. Germline V gene lookup returns CDR1 MDHEN and CDR2 SYDVKM. The CDR3 bases are TGTGCCAGCAGTTTATATGGGACCGGGTCCCAAGAGACCCAGTACTTC. This gives the protein CASSLYGTGSQETQYF.

CDR3 residues: CASSLDRGFGEQFF. The CDR3, as DNA: TGTGCCAGCAGTTTGGACAGGGGGTTTGGTGAGCAGTTCTTC. The V and J genes are TRBV12-3 or TRBV12-4 and TRBJ2-1; 10 bases match TRBD1. V dropped 3 bases and J dropped 9; count of bases not matched to a gene: 5. The CDR3 runs 14 residues.

The V and J genes are TRBV6-1 and TRBJ1-5; tentative D call: TRBD1 (6 bases). Trimming cost V 5 bases and J 4 bases, with 15 bases left between them. The V gene's germline CDR1 is MNHNS and CDR2 SASEGT. CDR3 size: 15 residues. The CDR3: CASSKGGSRNQPQHF. Here the CDR3 DNA reads TGTGCCAGCAGTAAGGGGGGCAGCCGAAATCAGCCCCAGCATTTT.

This clonotype was seen ten or more times. The CDR3 loop is CASSQVTGAVRVGYTF. CDR3 nucleotides: TGCGCCAGCAGCCAAGTTACAGGGGCGGTAAGAGTTGGCTACACCTTC. This chain uses TRBV4-1 with TRBJ1-2, with TRBD1 matching over 7 bases. Trimming cost V 1 base and J 7 bases; bases outside gene matches: 12. Germline V gene lookup returns CDR1 MGHRA and CDR2 YSYEKL. There are 16 residues in the CDR3.

This clonotype was recorded a few times. This chain connects TRBV7-3 to TRBJ1-2; 8 bases are shared with TRBD1. CDR1 and CDR2 from the germline V gene are SGHTA and FQGTGA. V shed 5 bases, J shed 2 bases, and the junction held 7 bases outside the gene matches. The CDR3 sequence is 15 residues long. This chain's CDR3 is CASSQTGTGNYGYTF. CDR3 coding DNA: TGTGCCAGCAGCCAAACCGGGACAGGCAACTATGGCTACACCTTC.

The rearrangement joins TRBV11-2 to TRBJ1-6, with TRBD1 as a possible D gene (5 bases). Trimming left V 5 bases short and J 6 bases short, with 14 bases between. The CDR3 is 15 amino acids. The germline V gene encodes CDR1 SGHAT and CDR2 FQNNGV. The CDR3 DNA reads TGTGCCAGCAGCGGAGAGGGACGGACTAATTCACCCCTCCACTTT. This codes for CASSGEGRTNSPLHF.

The chain recombines TRBV20-1 with TRBJ2-7; D may be TRBD1 (6 bases). Germline values: CDR1 DFQATT, CDR2 SNEGSKA (reference sequence). The CDR3 is 13 amino acids. V was trimmed by 5 bases and J by 0 bases, leaving 11 bases between them. CDR3 nucleotide sequence: TGCAGTGCTCCCGGGACAACCTCCTACGAGCAGTACTTC. It yields the protein CSAPGTTSYEQYF.

This clonotype appeared many times. The chain is built from TRBV29-1 and TRBJ1-1, with unresolved D. Germline assignment: CDR1 SQVTM and CDR2 ANQGSEA. Between the trimmed V and J ends, which lost 4 bases and 7 bases, there was a span of 10 bases. The CDR3 length is 11 residues. The CDR3 reads CSVVTGIEAFF. CDR3 in DNA: TGCAGCGTTGTTACGGGGATTGAAGCTTTCTTT.

This clonotype has a handful of counts. The chain employs TRBV6-5 and TRBJ1-2, with TRBD1 matching 11 bases. The CDR3 is made up of 14 amino acids. The V segment lost 0 bases and the J segment 7 bases; nucleotides outside the gene matches: 1. Germline V gives CDR1 MNHEY, CDR2 SVGAGI. Here the CDR3 reads CASSYSGTGGGYTF. Here the CDR3 DNA reads TGTGCCAGCAGTTACTCCGGGACAGGGGGTGGCTACACCTTC.

The genes are TRBV11-3 and TRBJ2-1; TRBD2 matches 11 bases. The CDR3 has 14 amino acids. The junction had 5 bases not matched to a gene; V was cut back by 9 bases and J by 4 bases. Per germline, CDR1 SGHNT and CDR2 YENEEA. The chain's CDR3 is CASHSGGAYNEQFF. The DNA for the CDR3 is TGTGCCAGTCATAGCGGGGGGGCGTACAATGAGCAGTTCTTC.

The chain employs TRBV2 and TRBJ1-4; the match to TRBD1 covers 7 bases. This CDR3 spans 13 amino acids. V shed 6 bases and J 8 bases; nucleotides not matched to a gene: 6. Germline V gene lookup returns CDR1 SNHLY and CDR2 FYNNEI. The CDR3: CASRAGGTEKLFF. In DNA form, the CDR3 reads TGTGCCAGCAGGGCAGGGGGAACAGAAAAACTGTTTTTT.

The V and J genes are TRBV6-1 and TRBJ1-6, with TRBD1 identical over 8 bases. Germline CDR1 reads MNHNS; CDR2 reads SASEGT. J lost 7 bases, V lost 6 bases, and 11 bases had no gene match. The CDR3 is 16 residues long. The CDR3 protein is CASSPGQGLGNSPLHF. DNA of the CDR3: TGTGCCAGCAGCCCCGGACAGGGTTTAGGCAATTCACCCCTCCACTTT.

The CDR3 region is CASREASTGEKLFF. DNA of the CDR3: TGTGCCAGCAGAGAGGCCTCCACAGGGGAAAAACTGTTTTTT. V gene TRBV6-1 combines with J gene TRBJ1-4, with D perhaps matching TRBD1 (6 bases). Germline V gene data show CDR1 as MNHNS and CDR2 as SASEGT. V dropped 6 bases and J dropped 8 bases, with 16 bases sitting between them. The CDR3 runs 14 residues.

The chain joins TRBV10-3 to TRBJ2-3; 9 nucleotides line up with TRBD2. Trimming cost V 3 bases and J 0 bases; bases outside gene matches: 13. The CDR3 runs 19 residues. The germline CDR1 and CDR2 sequences are ENHRY and SYGVKD. CDR3 amino acids: CAISDISSGKSSSTDTQYF. CDR3 nucleotide sequence: TGTGCCATCAGTGATATTTCTAGCGGGAAATCTTCTAGCACAGATACGCAGTATTTT.

This clonotype occurred many times. The gene calls are TRBV5-1 and TRBJ1-1; D is uncertain. The germline gives CDR1 SGHRS, CDR2 YFSETQ. The V end was cut by 4 bases, the J end by 1 base, with 14 bases between. The CDR3 is made up of 15 amino acids. The CDR3, as DNA: TGCGCCAGCAGCCTCTACGGACGGCGGAACACTGAAGCTTTCTTT. This translates into CASSLYGRRNTEAFF. The variable domain in full, completed from reference TRBV5-1 and TRBJ1-1, reads KAGVTQTPRYLIKTRGQQVTLSCSPISGHRSVSWYQQTPGQGLQFLFEYFSETQRNKGNFPGRFSGRQFSNSRSEMNVSTLELGDSALYLCASSLYGRRNTEAFFGQGTRLTVV.

This clonotype was detected ten times or more. The gene calls are TRBV7-3 and TRBJ2-2, with 8 nucleotides matching TRBD1. The CDR3 spans 14 residues. Unmatched junction bases numbered 0, after V lost 2 bases and J lost 4 bases. Germline V lookup: CDR1 SGHTA, CDR2 FQGTGA. The CDR3 reads CASSLQGATGELFF. Here the CDR3 DNA reads TGTGCCAGCAGCTTACAGGGGGCCACCGGGGAGCTGTTTTTT.

The chain employs TRBV20-1 and TRBJ1-1; 9 bases agree with TRBD1. This CDR3 spans 15 amino acids. Germline loops: CDR1 DFQATT, CDR2 SNEGSKA (reference sequence). V was pared by 4 bases and J by 3 bases, with 9 bases of the junction left unmatched. CDR3 coding DNA: TGCAGTGCTACAGGGACAGGGCGCGGGGACACTGAAGCTTTCTTT. Encoded protein: CSATGTGRGDTEAFF.

This clonotype was seen a handful of times. The rearrangement links TRBV20-1 to TRBJ2-1, with 12 bases fitting TRBD2. The V segment lost 4 bases and the J segment 4 bases; nucleotides outside the gene matches: 5. The CDR3 runs 15 residues. In germline, CDR1 is DFQATT, CDR2 SNEGSKA (reference sequence). The CDR3 DNA follows: TGCAGTGCTATCGAGACTAGCGGGGGTTACAATGAGCAGTTCTTC. Protein: CSAIETSGGYNEQFF.